The 9 T cell receptor beta chains below all came from one sample that was sequenced in a study of sequential checkpoint blockade in melanoma. Clones were read by immunoSEQ multiplex PCR, and TCRdb kept only the in-frame ones, dropping some. The sample has roughly 12,000 clones; roughly four fifths are singletons. Treatment described: randomized to nivolumab then ipilimumab (arm A) or the reverse (arm B). Sequenced material: CD8+ T cells sorted from blood (inferred from file names), taken from a patient given nivolumab and ipilimumab in sequence. The receptors were sampled from a human donor with melanoma.

The table lists this clone with a few counts. The chain employs TRBV9 and TRBJ2-3, with unresolved D. The germline V gene encodes CDR1 SGDLS and CDR2 YYNGEE. The CDR3 has 16 amino acids. Trimming stripped 0 bases from V and 0 bases from J, with 11 bases between. The DNA of the CDR3 is TGTGCCAGCAGCGTAGCGAAATCTACCAGCACAGATACGCAGTATTTT. This sequence encodes CASSVAKSTSTDTQYF. The whole variable domain, remainder taken from reference TRBV9 and TRBJ2-3, is DSGVTQTPKHLITATGQRVTLRCSPRSGDLSVYWYQQSLDQGLQFLIQYYNGEERAKGNILERFSAQQFPDLHSELNLSSLELGDSALYFCASSVAKSTSTDTQYFGPGTRLTVL.

The chain has TRBV19 and TRBJ2-1, with 9 positions matching TRBD2. Per germline, CDR1 LNHDA and CDR2 SQIVND (reference sequence). This CDR3 is 14 amino acids long. J was trimmed by 8 bases and V by 3 bases; bases with no gene match: 5. CDR3 sequence: CASSIMASGDEQFF. DNA for the CDR3: TGTGCCAGTAGTATTATGGCTAGCGGGGATGAGCAGTTCTTC.

The chain is built from TRBV7-6 and TRBJ1-5; D remains ambiguous. Per germline, CDR1 SGHVS and CDR2 FNYEAQ. Trimming took 1 base from V and 6 from J, leaving 7 bases between them. CDR3 length: 13 amino acids. In DNA form, the CDR3 reads TGTGCCAGCAGCTTAGACCTCGGTCAGCCCCAGCATTTT. Translation gives CASSLDLGQPQHF.

The V gene is TRBV4-1, the J gene TRBJ1-5; TRBD1 aligns across 9 bases. Germline-derived CDR1 and CDR2 are MGHRA and YSYEKL. The junction had 7 bases not matched to a gene; V was cut back by 1 base and J by 6 bases. The length of the CDR3 is 16 residues. This CDR3 reads CASSQVIQGAGQPQHF. DNA for the CDR3: TGCGCCAGCAGCCAAGTAATACAGGGGGCAGGTCAGCCCCAGCATTTT.

V gene TRBV27 combines with J gene TRBJ1-2, with D maybe TRBD1 (5 bases). The CDR3 loop spans 14 amino acids. Per the germline V gene, CDR1 is MNHEY and CDR2 is SMNVEV (reference sequence). Trimming took 5 bases from V and 7 from J, leaving 17 bases between them. The CDR3 DNA reads as TGTGCCAGCAGTCCCTCCGTGGGGGGGATTGGCTACACCTTC. It specifies CASSPSVGGIGYTF.

CDR3 nucleotides: TGCAGCGTAGCAACAGGTTCCAATGAGCAGTTCTTC. It codes for CSVATGSNEQFF. This chain joins TRBV29-1 and TRBJ2-1, with TRBD1 as a possible D gene (5 bases). Per germline, CDR1 SQVTM and CDR2 ANQGSEA. The CDR3 loop spans 12 amino acids. Trimming removed 6 bases at V and 6 bases at J, with 12 bases between.

Written as DNA, the CDR3 is TGTGCCAGCAGCGGGGAGGGTGGAAACACCATATATTTT. Protein sequence: CASSGEGGNTIYF. The V and J genes are TRBV9 and TRBJ1-3; no firm D call. In germline, CDR1 is SGDLS, CDR2 YYNGEE. This CDR3 is built from 13 residues. V lost 3 bases to trimming and J lost 3 bases, with 7 bases between them.

The V call is TRBV12-5, the J call TRBJ2-7; D is uncertain. Trimming took 3 bases from V and 5 from J, leaving 8 bases between them. There are 12 residues in the CDR3. Germline CDR1 and CDR2: LGHNT and FRNRAP. In DNA, the CDR3 is TGTGCTAGTGGTTTTAGTGCCGACGAGCAGTACTTC. This sequence encodes CASGFSADEQYF. Together with reference TRBV12-5 and TRBJ2-7, the CDR3 gives the full variable domain: DARVTQTPRHKVTEMGQEVTMRCQPILGHNTVFWYRQTMMQGLELLAYFRNRAPLDDSGMPKDRFSAEMPDATLATLKIQPSEPRDSAVYFCASGFSADEQYFGPGTRLTVT.

Only a few counts were recorded for this clone. The chain combines TRBV6-5 with TRBJ2-1; 9 nucleotides align to TRBD2. Germline V lookup: CDR1 MNHEY, CDR2 SVGAGI. This CDR3 has 13 residues. J gave up 9 bases and V 4 bases, and 4 bases lay outside the gene matches. The CDR3: CASSLGLASEQFF. The CDR3 nucleotides read TGTGCCAGCAGTTTGGGACTAGCTAGTGAGCAGTTCTTC.